The text below deals with one T cell receptor (beta chain). Its target is unknown. This entry is derived from a study of shared clonotypes between healthy human individuals. On the study more broadly: Contributing individuals were two females and three males aged 18 to 49.

Points from the study as a whole: Clonotypes shared by all four donors outscored non-shared clonotypes in generation probability. A handful of donors had around 5.2% of their naive CD4 clonotypes in common.

Per germline, CDR1 LNHDA and CDR2 SQIVND (reference sequence). The CDR3 has 13 amino acids. V lost 10 bases to trimming and J lost 4 bases; unmatched junction nucleotides: 9. Every subset's genomic DNA went evenly onto several immunoSEQ plates. Only in-frame clones appear in the TCRdb table, and some are missing; sequencing was by immunoSEQ multiplex PCR. The sample lists roughly 2,300,000 clones; under 95% were seen once. The sample was naive CD4+ T cells from PBMCs. As for subset: CD45RA+ positively selected. The sequence derives from a man younger than 30 in good health. Some clones in this sample may be carry-over from other donors' samples. This chain uses TRBV19 with TRBJ1-2; TRBD1 matches 7 bases. The CDR3, as DNA: TGTGCCACCTCCCCCGAGGGGGCCTATGGCTACACCTTC. Translation gives CATSPEGAYGYTF.